The 27 T cell receptor beta chains below were found in one sample sequenced in a study of blood T cell repertoires in COVID-19. Generated by immunoSEQ multiplex PCR, the TCRdb table keeps only in-frame clones and is missing some. The sample lists 350,000 to 450,000 clones, 65% to 90% occurring once. The sample was peripheral blood. Receptors were obtained from a woman aged 60-70 years with COVID-19, enrolled during active disease.

CDR3 region: CASSLAGVNQPQHF. Here the CDR3 DNA reads TGTGCCAGCAGCTTGGCAGGGGTCAATCAGCCCCAGCATTTT. The chain couples TRBV5-6 to TRBJ1-5, with D maybe TRBD1 (6 bases). The CDR3 is 14 residues long. V shed 0 bases and J shed 3 bases, with 7 bases lying between them. Germline CDR1 reads SGHDT; CDR2 reads YYEEEE.

In this sample, this clone turned up once. The J gene is TRBJ2-2, the V gene TRBV4-1; TRBD2 matches 9 bases. CDR1 MGHRA and CDR2 YSYEKL come from the germline V gene. Trimming took 2 bases from V and 3 from J; bases not matched to a gene: 4. This CDR3 has 16 amino acids. As DNA, the CDR3 is TGCGCCAGCAGCCAAAGAAGCGGGGGGTACACCGGGGAGCTGTTTTTT. Protein sequence: CASSQRSGGYTGELFF.

The chain couples TRBV18 to TRBJ1-1; TRBD1 aligns across 8 bases. V lost 6 bases to trimming and J lost 0 bases; unmatched junction nucleotides: 6. The CDR3 is 15 residues long. Germline V gives CDR1 KGHSH, CDR2 LQKENI. The CDR3: CASSSGTGLNTEAFF. The CDR3 DNA reads TGTGCCAGCTCGTCCGGGACAGGACTGAACACTGAAGCTTTCTTT.

Of note for this clone: This same CDR3 is encoded by further DNA sequences in the sample. The V and J genes are TRBV2 and TRBJ2-1; D not certain. The CDR3 runs 11 residues. The germline V and J ends were trimmed by 6 bases and 4 bases, with 4 bases remaining between them. Germline values: CDR1 SNHLY, CDR2 FYNNEI. The CDR3 loop is CASSRYNEQFF. Written as DNA, the CDR3 is TGTGCCAGCAGCCGGTACAATGAGCAGTTCTTC. Using reference TRBV2 and TRBJ2-1 for the parts outside the CDR3, the full variable domain is EPEVTQTPSHQVTQMGQEVILRCVPISNHLYFYWYRQILGQKVEFLVSFYNNEISEKSEIFDDQFSVERPDGSNFTLKIRSTKLEDSAMYFCASSRYNEQFFGPGTRLTVL.

The V and J genes are TRBV6-2 or TRBV6-3 and TRBJ2-7; weak D call: TRBD2 (6 bases). Germline CDR1 reads MNHEY; CDR2 reads SVGEGT. The CDR3 is 14 residues long. Deletions cut 2 bases from V and 4 bases from J, with 12 bases between. The CDR3 here is CASSYVWRDYEQYF. The CDR3 DNA reads as TGTGCCAGCAGTTACGTTTGGAGGGATTACGAGCAGTACTTC.

The chain combines TRBV13 with TRBJ2-7; possible D gene TRBD1, 6 bases. Trimming shortened V by 5 bases and J by 0 bases, and 11 bases separated the two germline ends. This CDR3 is built from 14 residues. The V gene's germline CDR1 is PRHDT and CDR2 FYEKMQ (reference sequence). The CDR3 nucleotides are TGTGCCAGCAGCACGATACAGGGCTCCTACGAGCAGTACTTC. The encoded protein is CASSTIQGSYEQYF.

The gene calls are TRBV6-5 and TRBJ2-2, with a tentative D call TRBD2 (6 bases). V was clipped by 10 bases and J by 3 bases, with 9 bases between them. The CDR3 extends over 12 amino acids. Germline CDR1 is MNHEY and CDR2 is SVGAGI. The CDR3 bases are TGTGCCACCGGGAGCTACACCGGGGAGCTGTTTTTT. Its translation is CATGSYTGELFF.

The chain uses TRBV5-5 and TRBJ1-6; maybe TRBD1 (6 bases). Trimming removed 1 base at V and 7 bases at J, with 9 bases between. The germline CDR1 and CDR2 sequences are SGHKS and YYEKEE (reference sequence). The CDR3 covers 14 residues. The CDR3, as DNA: TGTGCCAGCAGCTTGCGGACAGAAAATTCACCCCTCCACTTT. It is translated as CASSLRTENSPLHF.

This chain joins TRBV20-1 and TRBJ1-4; D remains ambiguous. There are 11 residues in the CDR3. Germline V gives CDR1 DFQATT, CDR2 SNEGSKA (reference sequence). CDR3 nucleotides: TGCGTCGGGGTTGGGAGTGAAAAACTGTTTTTT. This sequence encodes CVGVGSEKLFF.

V gene TRBV30 combines with J gene TRBJ2-7; TRBD2 matches 7 bases. The germline V gene has CDR1 GTSNPN and CDR2 SVGIG (reference sequence). CDR3 length: 14 residues. V lost 4 bases, J lost 0 bases, and 6 bases stayed unmatched. The CDR3 DNA reads as TGTGCCTGGAATGTAGGCGGGAGCTCCTACGAGCAGTACTTC. Residues: CAWNVGGSSYEQYF.

The chain employs TRBV29-1 and TRBJ2-7; a possible D gene is TRBD2 (6 bases). The CDR3 spans 12 residues. Trimming left V 6 bases short and J 6 bases short, with 15 bases between. In germline, CDR1 is SQVTM, CDR2 ANQGSEA. CDR3: CSVQPQGGEQYF. For the CDR3, the DNA is TGCAGCGTCCAACCGCAGGGAGGCGAGCAGTACTTC.

The rearrangement links TRBV7-2 to TRBJ1-2; 8 bases line up with TRBD1. CDR3 size: 15 residues. The germline gives CDR1 SGHTA, CDR2 FQGNSA. Trimming cost V 1 base and J 6 bases; bases outside gene matches: 7. CDR3 sequence reads: CASSLVTGQGDGYTF. CDR3 in DNA: TGTGCCAGCAGCTTAGTCACCGGACAGGGTGATGGCTACACCTTC.

The rearrangement uses TRBV27 and TRBJ1-3; perhaps TRBD1 as D (6 bases). Germline-derived CDR1 and CDR2 are MNHEY and SMNVEV (reference sequence). The CDR3 sequence is 14 residues long. V lost 5 bases and J lost 2, with 10 bases in between. This CDR3 is CASSKAGAGNTIYF. In DNA form, the CDR3 reads TGTGCCAGCAGTAAGGCAGGGGCTGGAAACACCATATATTTT.

V gene TRBV6-5 combines with J gene TRBJ1-1; 7 bases are shared with TRBD1. V trimming: 10 bases; J trimming: 1 base; junction bases outside the gene matches: 9. The CDR3 extends over 14 amino acids. Germline CDR1 is MNHEY and CDR2 is SVGAGI. The CDR3: CATGGRDRNTEAFF. CDR3 DNA sequence: TGTGCCACGGGGGGGCGGGACAGGAACACTGAAGCTTTCTTT.

The J gene is TRBJ1-1, the V gene TRBV19; perhaps TRBD1 as D (5 bases). This CDR3 has 16 amino acids. Trimming took 5 bases from V and 1 from J, leaving 17 bases between them. From germline, CDR1 is LNHDA and CDR2 SQIVND (reference sequence). CDR3 nucleotide sequence: TGTGCCAGTAGTGTCCTCCCCGGACACTCGAACACTGAAGCTTTCTTT. This gives the protein CASSVLPGHSNTEAFF.

V gene TRBV19 combines with J gene TRBJ2-2, with 10 nucleotides matching TRBD1. Germline V gene lookup returns CDR1 LNHDA and CDR2 SQIVND (reference sequence). J gave up 7 bases and V 6 bases, and 8 bases lay outside the gene matches. The length of the CDR3 is 15 residues. The CDR3 sequence: CASSPPGQGIGELFF. Here the CDR3 DNA reads TGTGCCAGTAGCCCCCCGGGACAGGGGATCGGGGAGCTGTTTTTT.

The chain carries TRBV18 and TRBJ2-7; 8 nucleotides line up with TRBD1. The germline gives CDR1 KGHSH, CDR2 LQKENI. The CDR3 loop spans 13 amino acids. The V gene end was trimmed by 5 bases and the J gene end by 5 bases; junction bases not matched to a gene: 5. The chain's CDR3 is CASSMDRADEQYF. Written as DNA, the CDR3 is TGTGCCAGCTCAATGGACAGGGCCGACGAGCAGTACTTC. The full variable domain, with the rest looked up from reference TRBV18 and TRBJ2-7, is NAGVMQNPRHLVRRRGQEARLRCSPMKGHSHVYWYRQLPEEGLKFMVYLQKENIIDESGMPKERFSAEFPKEGPSILRIQQVVRGDSAAYFCASSMDRADEQYFGPGTRLTVT.

The chain couples TRBV4-1 to TRBJ1-1; D may be TRBD1 (5 bases). V lost 5 bases to trimming and J lost 4 bases, with 17 bases between them. The CDR3 runs to 15 residues. Looked up from germline, CDR1 is MGHRA and CDR2 is YSYEKL. Here the CDR3 reads CASSIRQQRGTEAFF. The CDR3 bases are TGCGCCAGCAGCATCCGACAGCAAAGGGGCACTGAAGCTTTCTTT.

This chain connects TRBV6-2 or TRBV6-3 to TRBJ2-1; 8 nucleotides align to TRBD2. The V gene end was trimmed by 6 bases and the J gene end by 4 bases; junction bases not matched to a gene: 11. The CDR3 spans 16 residues. Germline V gene data show CDR1 as MNHEY and CDR2 as SVGEGT. Here the CDR3 DNA reads TGTGCCAGCAGCCGCCCGCGGGGGGCGTGGTACAATGAGCAGTTCTTC. This encodes CASSRPRGAWYNEQFF.

This clone was counted once. V gene TRBV19 combines with J gene TRBJ2-3; unclear D gene. Per the germline V gene, CDR1 is LNHDA and CDR2 is SQIVND (reference sequence). V was trimmed by 7 bases and J by 1 base, leaving 15 bases between them. This CDR3 contains 15 residues. The CDR3 spells CASTDFSSGTDTQYF. CDR3 DNA: TGTGCCAGTACCGACTTTAGTTCTGGCACAGATACGCAGTATTTT.

The chain combines TRBV7-2 with TRBJ2-7; the D gene is possibly TRBD2 (6 bases). The CDR3 spans 16 residues. The V end lost 0 bases, the J end lost 2 bases, and 14 bases lay between the germline ends. Germline values: CDR1 SGHTA, CDR2 FQGNSA. The DNA for the CDR3 is TGTGCCAGCAGCTTAGCTGGTGGCGGGGTTACCTACGAGCAGTACTTC. Translating it yields CASSLAGGGVTYEQYF. Variable domain in full (rest from reference TRBV7-2 and TRBJ2-7): GAGVSQSPSNKVTEKGKDVELRCDPISGHTALYWYRQSLGQGLEFLIYFQGNSAPDKSGLPSDRFSAERTGGSVSTLTIQRTQQEDSAVYLCASSLAGGGVTYEQYFGPGTRLTVT.

The J gene is TRBJ1-2, the V gene TRBV4-1, with a weak D call TRBD1 (5 bases). The V end was cut by 3 bases, the J end by 6 bases, with 14 bases between. Germline V gives CDR1 MGHRA, CDR2 YSYEKL. The length of the CDR3 is 14 residues. CDR3 sequence reads: CASSHTGGVNGYTF. In nucleotides, the CDR3 is TGCGCCAGCAGCCACACAGGAGGGGTCAATGGCTACACCTTC.

The rearrangement uses TRBV29-1 and TRBJ1-2; 10 bases are shared with TRBD1. CDR3 length: 14 residues. Germline V lookup: CDR1 SQVTM, CDR2 ANQGSEA. J lost 8 bases, V lost 4 bases, and 10 bases had no gene match. CDR3 loop: CSVAGQGLSEGYTF. CDR3 nucleotides: TGCAGCGTTGCGGGACAGGGGCTTTCTGAGGGCTACACCTTC.

The V and J genes are TRBV11-2 and TRBJ2-7; no definite D call. There are 12 residues in the CDR3. CDR1 SGHAT and CDR2 FQNNGV come from the germline V gene. The germline V and J ends were trimmed by 3 bases and 3 bases, with 6 bases remaining between them. The CDR3 region is CASSFRIYEQYF. The CDR3 nucleotides read TGTGCCAGCAGCTTCAGGATCTACGAGCAGTACTTC.

Written as DNA, the CDR3 is TGTGCCAGCAGTTACGGTGGACGGGGTAACACAGATACGCAGTATTTT. Amino acids: CASSYGGRGNTDTQYF. This sequence joins TRBV6-5 and TRBJ2-3; TRBD2 is a possible D gene (5 bases). CDR1 is MNHEY and CDR2 is SVGAGI in the germline V gene. This CDR3 comprises 16 residues. Deletions cut 2 bases from V and 2 bases from J, with 14 bases between.

The rearrangement uses TRBV7-9 and TRBJ1-2, with D maybe TRBD1 (6 bases). Trimming shortened V by 5 bases and J by 4 bases, and 17 bases separated the two germline ends. There are 15 residues in the CDR3. The V gene's germline CDR1 is SEHNR and CDR2 FQNEAQ (reference sequence). CDR3 DNA: TGTGCCAGCAGCCAAGCGAGGGGGACACTCTATGGCTACACCTTC. Translation gives CASSQARGTLYGYTF. The entire variable domain, with the rest obtained from reference TRBV7-9 and TRBJ1-2, is as follows: DTGVSQNPRHKITKRGQNVTFRCDPISEHNRLYWYRQTLGQGPEFLTYFQNEAQLEKSRLLSDRFSAERPKGSFSTLEIQRTEQGDSAMYLCASSQARGTLYGYTFGSGTRLTVV.

The gene calls are TRBV29-1 and TRBJ2-1; D perhaps matches TRBD2 (6 bases). The length of the CDR3 is 16 residues. The germline V gene encodes CDR1 SQVTM and CDR2 ANQGSEA. V lost 2 bases, J lost 0 bases, and 14 bases lay in between. The CDR3 region has the DNA TGCAGCGTTGAACTACACGACGGGAGCTCCTACAATGAGCAGTTCTTC. This codes for CSVELHDGSSYNEQFF.